The present T cell receptor beta chain was sequenced within a study of blood T cell repertoires in COVID-19 (dated by TCRdb to between 2020 and 2021). Describing the broader study: Samples covering the acute and convalescent phases of COVID-19 were provided by collaborators in the United States, Italy and Spain. The repertoires were made available in a free public database intended to serve as a resource for research on the immune response to SARS-CoV-2. Where HLA class I and class II types were available, the types were taken from metadata supplied by the sample provider, not from assay-based typing. The dataset comprised deeply sampled blood TCRbeta repertoires from subjects exposed to, actively infected with, or recovered from COVID-19. Sample metadata almost always included a de-identified subject ID, COVID-19 status, age in years and sex. The samples were drawn from the first 160 participants of the ongoing ImmuneRACE study and from 950 to 1,500 subjects provided by 6 global collaborators. The material from the prospective study consisted of cDNA or gDNA derived from T cells, B-cell-depleted T cells, or PBMCs. General findings and caveats noted by the study authors: Clinical and demographic metadata were provided uncurated, with the amount varying by source and participant.

As regards this clone: The target of this receptor is not known. The record has no base qualities; no much larger clone is one base away.

Measured from the cysteine to the phenylalanine, the CDR3 is 13 residues long. The retained sequence is limited to the CDR3, 39 bases, with the frame set at the first base. V ends up 2 bases short and J 7 bases short, with an unmatched junction base count of 3. CDR1 and CDR2 are read off the germline V gene as LGHNA and YNFKEQ. TCRbeta CDR3 regions were amplified from genomic DNA by means of the immunoSEQ Assay, a bias-controlled multiplex PCR. The authors' analysis ran thus. The number of nucleated cells in each sample was estimated from the amplification of reference gene primers within the assay. To quantify the absolute abundance of each unique TCRbeta CDR3 rearrangement, sequence reads were collapsed and filtered. For each sample, productive Simpson clonality was calculated as the square root of Simpson's diversity index over productive rearrangements. The immuneACCESS repertoire file appears here via TCRdb, limited to in-frame rearrangements. These files lack a portion of the clones; in checked studies, under half of the deficit traces to unresolved V genes, and the cause of the others is not known. The V and J calls and the clone size are those of that table, but D and trimming were determined from the DNA. Counted in this sample were 150,000 to 200,000 clones; around 81% of them appeared once. The ten largest clones take up approximately 6% of the sample.

In the prospective study, participants were roughly 18 to 95 years old, resided in fewer than 25 geographic areas of the United States, and were enrolled through a virtual design. To assign participants to cohorts, the prospective study relied on clinical history that participants themselves reported in a screening survey and a study questionnaire. Recovered participants in ImmuneRACE Cohort 3 were defined as having two consecutive negative NP/OP PCR tests, clearance from a healthcare professional, or resolution of symptoms. Each participant in the prospective study had whole blood, serum and a nasopharyngeal or oropharyngeal swab collected by mobile phlebotomists. Prospective study participants could optionally give additional blood draws and questionnaires over an approximately two-month period. Blood samples from the prospective study were shipped frozen or at room temperature prior to DNA extraction.

The sample was PBMCs or T cells enriched from blood (not recorded which). The TCR originated in a man in his forties who had recovered from COVID-19. The chain is made from TRBV4-2 and TRBJ2-3, with 7 bases in between that match TRBD1. The sequenced DNA: TGTGCCAGCAGCCAACAGGGGGTTAATACGCAGTATTTT. Its coded protein is CASSQQGVNTQYF.